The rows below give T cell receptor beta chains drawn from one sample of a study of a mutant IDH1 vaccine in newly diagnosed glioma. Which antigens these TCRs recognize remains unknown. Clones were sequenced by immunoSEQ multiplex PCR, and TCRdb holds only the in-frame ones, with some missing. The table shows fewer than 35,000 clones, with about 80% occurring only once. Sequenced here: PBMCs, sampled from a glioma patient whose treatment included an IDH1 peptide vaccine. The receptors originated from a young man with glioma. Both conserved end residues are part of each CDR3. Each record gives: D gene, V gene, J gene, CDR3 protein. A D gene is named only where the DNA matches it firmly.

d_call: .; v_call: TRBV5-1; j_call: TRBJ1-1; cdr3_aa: CASSLEQGVLNTEAFF
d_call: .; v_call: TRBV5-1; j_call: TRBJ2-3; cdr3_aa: CASSSGASTDTQYF
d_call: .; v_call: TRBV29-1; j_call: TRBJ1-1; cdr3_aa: CSVEDAEKRAFF
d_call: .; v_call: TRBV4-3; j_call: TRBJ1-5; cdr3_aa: CASSQEWRIYSNQPQHF
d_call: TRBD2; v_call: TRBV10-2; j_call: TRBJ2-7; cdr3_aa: CASSESLSGRRSEQYF
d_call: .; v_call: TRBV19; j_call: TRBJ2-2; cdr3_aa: CASSIDLGGYTGELFF
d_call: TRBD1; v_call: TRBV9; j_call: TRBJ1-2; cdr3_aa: CASSSETPGQESLGYGYTF
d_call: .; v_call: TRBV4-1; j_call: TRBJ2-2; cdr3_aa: CASSQLSYTGELFF
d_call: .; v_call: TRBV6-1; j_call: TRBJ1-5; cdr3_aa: CASSENQGENQPQHF
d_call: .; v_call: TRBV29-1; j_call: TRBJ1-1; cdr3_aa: CSVEEGGTEAFF
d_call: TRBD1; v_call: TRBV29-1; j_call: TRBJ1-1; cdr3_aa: CSVEEILNRGQAFF
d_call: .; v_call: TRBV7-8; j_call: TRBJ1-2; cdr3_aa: CASSLSIKGTKDGYTF
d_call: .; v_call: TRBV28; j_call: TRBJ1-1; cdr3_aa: CASPAGEGALNTEAFF
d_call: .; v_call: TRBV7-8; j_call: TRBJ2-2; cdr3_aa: CASSSNTGELFF
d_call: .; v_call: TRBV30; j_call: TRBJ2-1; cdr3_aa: CAWTLGRSYNEQFF
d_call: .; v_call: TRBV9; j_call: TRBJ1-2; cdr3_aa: CASSVVEAGGYTF
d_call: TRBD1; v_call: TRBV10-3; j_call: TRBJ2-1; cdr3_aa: CAIRTPGTGDNEQFF
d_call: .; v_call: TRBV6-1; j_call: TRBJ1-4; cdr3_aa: CASGVTLRAEKLFF
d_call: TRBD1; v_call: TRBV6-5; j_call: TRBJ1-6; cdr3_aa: CASSYQRDRGGSPLHF
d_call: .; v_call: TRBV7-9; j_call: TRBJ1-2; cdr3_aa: CASSLAYPFLYSSYTF
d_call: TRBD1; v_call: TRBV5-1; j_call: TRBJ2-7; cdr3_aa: CASSPGGQGLQQYF
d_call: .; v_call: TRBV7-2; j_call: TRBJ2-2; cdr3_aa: CASSPAVQKSGELFF
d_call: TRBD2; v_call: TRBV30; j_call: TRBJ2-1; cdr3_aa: CAWAGLAGYNEQFF
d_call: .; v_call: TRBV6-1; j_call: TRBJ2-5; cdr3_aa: CASLPRSETQYF
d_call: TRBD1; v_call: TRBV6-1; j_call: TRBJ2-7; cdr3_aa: CASSVTGGQNEQYF
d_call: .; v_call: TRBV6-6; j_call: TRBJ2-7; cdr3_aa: CASSPRGSVDEQYF
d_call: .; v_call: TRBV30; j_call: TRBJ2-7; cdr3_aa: CAWSMGDSSSYEQYF
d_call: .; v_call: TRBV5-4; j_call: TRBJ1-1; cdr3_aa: CASSWGGPRGTEAFF
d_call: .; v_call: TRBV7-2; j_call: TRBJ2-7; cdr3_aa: CASSLASAPYEQYF
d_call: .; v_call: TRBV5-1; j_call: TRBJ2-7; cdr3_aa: CASSLISPSASYEQYF
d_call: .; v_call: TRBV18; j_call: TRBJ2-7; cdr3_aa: CASSPPPRAHEQYF
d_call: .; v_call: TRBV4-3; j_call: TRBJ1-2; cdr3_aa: CASSQDRTFSNGYTF
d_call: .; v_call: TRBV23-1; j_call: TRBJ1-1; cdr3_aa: CASSHWLTEAFF
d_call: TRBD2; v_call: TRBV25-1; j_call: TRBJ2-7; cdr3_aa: CASKMGLDHEQYF